One sample yielded the 12 T cell receptor beta chains listed below, sequenced in a study of blood T cell repertoires in COVID-19. Here immunoSEQ multiplex PCR was the method, and the copy in TCRdb shows in-frame clones only, minus some. The sample yields about 200,000 clones, less than 90% seen once. Sequenced material: peripheral blood. These receptors were obtained from a woman between 50 and 59 years old with acute or convalescent COVID-19.

The chain employs TRBV9 and TRBJ2-2; no clear D. CDR1 is SGDLS, CDR2 YYNGEE, per germline. Trimming cost V 8 bases and J 7 bases, with 6 bases left between them. CDR3 size: 10 residues. The CDR3 loop reads CASRHGELFF. The CDR3 DNA sequence: TGTGCCAGTCGACACGGGGAGCTGTTTTTT.

J is TRBJ2-3 and V is TRBV7-9; 8 nucleotides agree with TRBD2. The CDR3 spans 16 residues. V gave up 4 bases and J gave up 3 bases; unmatched junction bases: 9. Per the germline V gene, CDR1 is SEHNR and CDR2 is FQNEAQ (reference sequence). The CDR3 DNA reads as TGTGCCAGCAGCTCCCACAGAAGCGGGAGAACAGATACGCAGTATTTT. Amino acids: CASSSHRSGRTDTQYF. The whole variable domain, remainder taken from reference TRBV7-9 and TRBJ2-3, is DTGVSQNPRHKITKRGQNVTFRCDPISEHNRLYWYRQTLGQGPEFLTYFQNEAQLEKSRLLSDRFSAERPKGSFSTLEIQRTEQGDSAMYLCASSSHRSGRTDTQYFGPGTRLTVL.

Only one count was recorded for this clone. The gene calls are TRBV10-2 and TRBJ2-3, with TRBD2 as a possible D gene (7 bases). V was cut by 10 bases and J by 5 bases, with 19 bases left in between. Germline CDR1 and CDR2: WSHSY and SAAADI. The CDR3 is 14 amino acids. CDR3 nucleotide sequence: TGCGCCATCTCAACGAGGGAGGGACAAGATACGCAGTATTTT. Protein product: CAISTREGQDTQYF.

The chain links TRBV27 to TRBJ2-3, with a weak D call TRBD2 (6 bases). Trimming pared 3 bases from V and 0 bases from J, leaving 10 bases between. Per the germline V gene, CDR1 is MNHEY and CDR2 is SMNVEV (reference sequence). This CDR3 spans 15 amino acids. As DNA, the CDR3 is TGTGCCAGCAGTTTCGGGAGCCCTAGCACAGATACGCAGTATTTT. It encodes CASSFGSPSTDTQYF.

This sequence joins TRBV7-2 and TRBJ2-1; a weak D match, TRBD2 (6 bases). Germline assignment: CDR1 SGHTA and CDR2 FQGNSA. Trimming took 1 base from V and 2 from J, leaving 12 bases between them. The CDR3 spans 16 residues. The CDR3 DNA reads TGTGCCAGCAGCTTAGGGATAGCGGTGACCTACAATGAGCAGTTCTTC. Protein: CASSLGIAVTYNEQFF.

This chain connects TRBV21-1 to TRBJ1-6; the table assigns TRBD1, which was not confirmed against the DNA. TRBV21-1 constitutes a pseudogene. The CDR3 covers 14 residues. CDR3 in DNA: TGTGCCAGCAGCAAAGGGGGGACAGGTTCACCCCTCCACTTT. Translated, it gives CASSKGGTGSPLHF.

J is TRBJ2-6 and V is TRBV18, with 7 positions matching TRBD2. V shed 1 base and J 4 bases; nucleotides not matched to a gene: 7. Germline CDR1 and CDR2: KGHSH and LQKENI. The CDR3 consists of 17 residues. CDR3 in amino acids: CASSPLSGMNGANVLTF. In nucleotides, the CDR3 is TGTGCCAGCTCACCACTAAGCGGGATGAACGGGGCCAACGTCCTGACTTTC.

This chain uses TRBV7-2 with TRBJ1-2, with TRBD1 as a possible D gene (5 bases). The germline V gene encodes CDR1 SGHTA and CDR2 FQGNSA. Trimming removed 2 bases at V and 6 bases at J, with 10 bases between. This CDR3 region has 13 residues. The CDR3 nucleotides read TGTGCCAGCAGCTTATTGGGGCAGGATGGCTACACCTTC. This encodes CASSLLGQDGYTF.

The chain is built from TRBV29-1 and TRBJ2-5, with 8 bases identical to TRBD1. This CDR3 has 13 residues. Germline V gene data show CDR1 as SQVTM and CDR2 as ANQGSEA. V dropped 5 bases and J dropped 4; count of bases not matched to a gene: 6. CDR3 amino acids: CSVMRQGLETQYF. The CDR3 DNA is TGCAGCGTTATGAGACAGGGGTTAGAGACCCAGTACTTC.

This clone appeared a single time. The rearrangement links TRBV3-1 (or the pseudogene TRBV3-2) to TRBJ2-3, with D tentatively TRBD2 (5 bases). Trimming shortened V by 4 bases and J by 4 bases, and 21 bases separated the two germline ends. The CDR3 has 17 amino acids. CDR1 and CDR2 from the germline V gene are LGHDT and YNNKEL (reference sequence). In DNA form, the CDR3 reads TGTGCCAGCAGCCCCGAGTGGACGGGTTGGGGAGCAGATACGCAGTATTTT. Protein: CASSPEWTGWGADTQYF.

The CDR3 DNA is TGCAGTGCTAGTGCCCTACTAGCGGGGGTCTACAATGAGCAGTTCTTC. It codes for CSASALLAGVYNEQFF. This chain uses TRBV20-1 with TRBJ2-1; 11 nucleotides line up with TRBD2. After removal of 3 bases from V and 3 bases from J, the junction contained 7 bases not matched to a gene. Germline loops: CDR1 DFQATT, CDR2 SNEGSKA (reference sequence). The CDR3 sequence is 16 residues long.

The rearrangement uses TRBV14 and TRBJ2-1; D is perhaps TRBD1 (6 bases). Per the germline V gene, CDR1 is SGHDN and CDR2 is FVKESK. The CDR3 is made up of 17 amino acids. V was pared by 4 bases and J by 9 bases, with 25 bases between. The CDR3 DNA sequence: TGTGCCAGCAGCCCCCCCCAGGGGCAGAGGGGGTATACTGAGCAGTTCTTC. This gives the protein CASSPPQGQRGYTEQFF.